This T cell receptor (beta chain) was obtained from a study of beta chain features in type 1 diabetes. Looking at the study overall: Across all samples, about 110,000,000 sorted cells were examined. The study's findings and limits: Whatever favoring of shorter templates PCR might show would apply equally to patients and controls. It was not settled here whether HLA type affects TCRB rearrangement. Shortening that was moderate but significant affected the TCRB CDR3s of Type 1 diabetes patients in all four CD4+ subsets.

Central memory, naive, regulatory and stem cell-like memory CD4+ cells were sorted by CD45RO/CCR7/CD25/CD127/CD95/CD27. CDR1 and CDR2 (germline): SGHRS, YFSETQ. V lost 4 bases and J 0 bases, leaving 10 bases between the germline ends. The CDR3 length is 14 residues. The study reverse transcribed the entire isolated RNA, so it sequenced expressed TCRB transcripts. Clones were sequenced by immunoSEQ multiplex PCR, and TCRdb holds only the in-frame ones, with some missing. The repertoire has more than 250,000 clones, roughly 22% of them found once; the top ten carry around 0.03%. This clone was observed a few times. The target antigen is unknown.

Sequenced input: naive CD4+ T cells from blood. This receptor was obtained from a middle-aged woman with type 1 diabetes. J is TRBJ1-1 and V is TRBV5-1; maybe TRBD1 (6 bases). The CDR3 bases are TGCGCCAGCAGCATCGACAGGTTGAACACTGAAGCTTTCTTT. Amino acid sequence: CASSIDRLNTEAFF.